This TCR beta chain was captured by sequencing in a study of cytotoxic CD8 clonotypes in ibrutinib-treated CLL. Study-level information: Responses: around 25 partial, 2 complete; after median approximately six years, around 15 stayed remitted, some twelve progressed. The study recorded mean values of about 260,000 productive templates and under 100,000 productive rearrangements per sample.

The CDR3 has 13 residues. CDR1 is SEHNR, CDR2 FQNEAQ, per germline (reference sequence). V lost 4 bases to trimming and J lost 7 bases, with 10 bases between them. TCRdb's table, derived via immunoSEQ multiplex PCR, lists solely in-frame clones and lacks some. This sample has almost 250,000 clones, with 70% found just once. The receptor was isolated from a human donor with chronic lymphocytic leukemia. The V gene is TRBV7-9, the J gene TRBJ1-4; the D is unclear. The starting material was PBMCs, obtained after 24 months of ibrutinib treatment. In nucleotides, the CDR3 is TGTGCCAGCAGCTCCCAATTAGCTGAAAAACTGTTTTTT. Its protein is CASSSQLAEKLFF.